The rows below give T cell receptor beta chains drawn from one sample of a study of blood T cell repertoires in COVID-19. Method: immunoSEQ multiplex PCR; TCRdb's copy keeps in-frame clones and lacks some. The repertoire holds about 310,000 clones, with 85% to 90% as singletons. The sequenced sample was PBMCs or T cells enriched from blood (not recorded which). The receptor set was obtained from a woman in her thirties who had recovered from COVID-19. Both conserved end residues are part of each CDR3. D genes are given only for firm matches. Not every row has a clone size; where given, it reads once, few, many or a size class.

D gene	V gene	J gene	clone size	CDR3 protein	CDR3 DNA
NA	TRBV6-5	TRBJ1-1	NA	CASSYGGENTEAFF	TGTGCCAGCAGTTACGGGGGGGAGAACACTGAAGCTTTCTTT
NA	TRBV4-3	TRBJ2-7	few	CASSQDTTVYEQYF	TGCGCCAGCAGCCAAGACACGACAGTCTACGAGCAGTACTTC
NA	TRBV19	TRBJ2-5	few	CASSTAQQETQYF	TGTGCCAGTAGTACCGCACAACAAGAGACCCAGTACTTC
NA	TRBV7-3	TRBJ2-1	NA	CASTTFGGDEQFF	TGTGCCAGCACCACGTTCGGCGGGGATGAGCAGTTCTTC
NA	TRBV28	TRBJ2-7	NA	CASSPTGYPSSEQYF	TGTGCCAGCAGTCCTACAGGGTACCCCTCCTCCGAGCAGTACTTC
TRBD1	TRBV5-1	TRBJ2-5	NA	CASSWGQYQETQYF	TGCGCCAGCAGCTGGGGACAGTATCAAGAGACCCAGTACTTC
TRBD2	TRBV9	TRBJ2-1	NA	CASSVGLAELYNEQFF	TGTGCCAGCAGCGTAGGACTAGCGGAATTGTACAATGAGCAGTTCTTC
TRBD2	TRBV5-4	TRBJ2-1	NA	CASSSGLAGGRAYNEQFF	TGTGCCAGCAGCTCCGGACTAGCGGGAGGGCGGGCCTACAATGAGCAGTTCTTC
TRBD1	TRBV15	TRBJ2-7	NA	CATSRDRGGAYEQYF	TGTGCCACCAGCAGAGATCGAGGGGGCGCCTACGAGCAGTACTTC
TRBD1	TRBV2	TRBJ1-2	many	CASRRDSLAYGYTF	TGTGCCAGCAGAAGGGACAGTTTGGCCTATGGCTACACCTTC
NA	TRBV19	TRBJ2-2	NA	CASSGGASAPTGELFF	TGTGCCAGTAGTGGGGGGGCTAGCGCCCCCACCGGGGAGCTGTTTTTT
TRBD2	TRBV20-1	TRBJ2-1	NA	CSASGSPGLAGSPRGGEQFF	TGCAGTGCTAGTGGGTCACCGGGACTAGCGGGATCCCCTCGTGGTGGTGAGCAGTTCTTC
TRBD2	TRBV2	TRBJ2-5	once	CASLSGLAGRVGETQYF	TGTGCCAGCCTGTCGGGACTAGCGGGAAGAGTTGGCGAGACCCAGTACTTC
NA	TRBV6-5	TRBJ2-7	NA	CASSYSGHLGAYEQYF	TGTGCCAGCAGTTACAGTGGGCATTTGGGAGCCTACGAGCAGTACTTC
TRBD2	TRBV6-5	TRBJ2-7	once	CASSYSTSGGYEQYF	TGTGCCAGCAGTTACTCGACTAGCGGGGGCTACGAGCAGTACTTC
TRBD1	TRBV15	TRBJ1-1	NA	CATSRRTGGEAFF	TGTGCCACCAGCAGACGGACAGGGGGCGAAGCTTTCTTT
NA	TRBV9	TRBJ1-1	NA	CASSVAWRGSAFF	TGTGCCAGCAGCGTAGCTTGGCGGGGGTCGGCTTTCTTT
NA	TRBV7-8	TRBJ1-1	NA	CASSPGGRLNTEAFF	TGTGCCAGCAGCCCGGGGGGACGGTTGAACACTGAAGCTTTCTTT
NA	TRBV30	TRBJ1-4	NA	CAWSVQGAGKLFF	TGTGCCTGGAGTGTACAAGGGGCTGGGAAACTGTTTTTT
TRBD2	TRBV28	TRBJ2-7	NA	CASTDPRGAVHEQYF	TGTGCCAGCACCGACCCGCGGGGGGCTGTACACGAGCAGTACTTC